These 32 T cell receptor beta chains share one sample of origin, sequenced in a study of blood T cell repertoires in COVID-19. Here immunoSEQ multiplex PCR was the method, and the copy in TCRdb shows in-frame clones only, minus some. The top ten hold around 13% of the sample, which has about 270,000 clones, approximately 86% seen once. Sequenced material: peripheral blood. All receptors come from a woman in her 70s with COVID-19, enrolled during active disease.

This chain joins TRBV29-1 and TRBJ2-1; 7 nucleotides match TRBD1. The CDR3 contains 13 residues. CDR1 and CDR2 from the germline V gene are SQVTM and ANQGSEA. The junction had 4 bases not matched to a gene; V was cut back by 7 bases and J by 1 base. The CDR3 DNA reads as TGCAGCGCCGAGGGGGCTTCCTACAATGAGCAGTTCTTC. Translating it yields CSAEGASYNEQFF.

The chain recombines TRBV2 with TRBJ2-4; a possible D gene is TRBD1 (5 bases). The CDR3 has 13 residues. V was trimmed by 6 bases and J by 5 bases, leaving 11 bases between them. The germline V gene has CDR1 SNHLY and CDR2 FYNNEI. The CDR3 region has the DNA TGTGCCAGCAGCCAGGGATGGGAAAACATTCAGTACTTC. The encoded protein is CASSQGWENIQYF.

The rearrangement links TRBV5-1 to TRBJ1-3; 8 bases align to TRBD1. The CDR3 totals 16 residues. The germline V gene has CDR1 SGHRS and CDR2 YFSETQ. The trim removed 4 bases at V and 2 bases at J, leaving 8 bases unmatched. CDR3 protein: CASSRTGGEPGNTIYF. In DNA form, the CDR3 reads TGCGCCAGCAGCCGAACAGGGGGGGAGCCTGGAAACACCATATATTTT.

V and J are TRBV4-3 and TRBJ1-6, with TRBD1 matching over 8 bases. J lost 0 bases, V lost 1 base, and 5 bases had no gene match. The CDR3 sequence is 18 residues long. Germline V gene sequence: CDR1 LGHNA, CDR2 YSLEER. The CDR3 DNA follows: TGCGCCAGCAGCCAAGGGGGGACAGGCAGCTCCTATAATTCACCCCTCCACTTT. As protein: CASSQGGTGSSYNSPLHF.

The CDR3 spells CASSPTAPSAGGQTDTQYF. The CDR3 DNA is TGTGCCAGCAGTCCGACCGCCCCCTCAGCGGGGGGGCAGACAGATACGCAGTATTTT. The chain links TRBV2 to TRBJ2-3, with 10 bases matching TRBD2. Looked up from germline, CDR1 is SNHLY and CDR2 is FYNNEI. This CDR3 has 19 residues. V lost 5 bases to trimming and J lost 3 bases; unmatched junction nucleotides: 17.

The genes are TRBV21-1 and TRBJ2-1; TRBD2 is the table's D call, not checked against the DNA. TRBV21-1 is a documented pseudogene. The CDR3 spans 17 residues. CDR3 coding DNA: TGTGCCAGCAGCCCCCTTCCCGCCGGGACTAGGAACAATGAGCAGTTCTTC. Protein: CASSPLPAGTRNNEQFF.

V usage is TRBV5-1 and J usage is TRBJ2-2; TRBD1 might be the D (6 bases). Germline CDR1 reads SGHRS; CDR2 reads YFSETQ. Trimming removed 1 base from V and 3 bases from J, with 13 bases in between. This CDR3 is 16 amino acids long. CDR3 in amino acids: CASSLLAGEHTGELFF. DNA of the CDR3: TGCGCCAGCAGCTTGCTGGCAGGGGAGCACACCGGGGAGCTGTTTTTT.

The chain couples TRBV20-1 to TRBJ1-1; 8 nucleotides line up with TRBD1. The CDR3 sequence is 10 residues long. The V and J ends lost 3 bases and 11 bases, in that order; junction bases with no gene match: 2. Germline V gene lookup returns CDR1 DFQATT and CDR2 SNEGSKA (reference sequence). The CDR3 nucleotides are TGCAGTGCTAGTCAGGGGGCGGCTTTCTTT. Translated, it gives CSASQGAAFF.

The gene calls are TRBV7-3 and TRBJ1-1; 7 bases align to TRBD1. The germline V gene has CDR1 SGHTA and CDR2 FQGTGA. The CDR3 has 13 amino acids. The trim removed 2 bases at V and 6 bases at J, leaving 3 bases unmatched. The CDR3, as DNA: TGTGCCAGCAGCTTACGACAGGGTGCTGAAGCTTTCTTT. Amino acid sequence: CASSLRQGAEAFF.

This chain links TRBV2 with TRBJ1-2; TRBD1 matches 12 bases. The V segment lost 2 bases and the J segment 8 bases; nucleotides outside the gene matches: 6. This CDR3 has 15 amino acids. Germline CDR1 reads SNHLY; CDR2 reads FYNNEI. CDR3: CASSERGQGARGYTF. As DNA, the CDR3 is TGTGCCAGCAGTGAAAGGGGACAGGGGGCGCGCGGCTACACCTTC.

This clone was seen once. This rearrangement joins TRBV10-2 to TRBJ2-5, with 10 bases matching TRBD2. V gave up 8 bases and J gave up 7 bases; unmatched junction bases: 10. Germline lookup yields CDR1 WSHSY and CDR2 SAAADI. This CDR3 has 14 amino acids. Written as DNA, the CDR3 is TGCGCCAGCTCGCTAGCGGGGGCCCAGGGGACCCAGTACTTC. Translating it yields CASSLAGAQGTQYF.

CDR3 region: CATSGQGAMRNIQYF. The CDR3 DNA follows: TGTGCCACTTCGGGACAGGGGGCAATGAGAAACATTCAGTACTTC. This rearrangement joins TRBV28 to TRBJ2-4, with 12 nucleotides matching TRBD1. This CDR3 spans 15 amino acids. J lost 6 bases, V lost 10 bases, and 10 bases had no gene match. Germline V lookup: CDR1 MDHEN, CDR2 SYDVKM. Full variable domain (remainder filled in from reference TRBV28 and TRBJ2-4): DVKVTQSSRYLVKRTGEKVFLECVQDMDHENMFWYRQDPGLGLRLIYFSYDVKMKEKGDIPEGYSVSREKKERFSLILESASTNQTSMYLCATSGQGAMRNIQYFGAGTRLSVL.

This clone has a single count. The J gene is TRBJ2-5, the V gene TRBV5-1; no firm D call. The CDR3 consists of 13 residues. Germline CDR1 reads SGHRS; CDR2 reads YFSETQ. The V and J ends lost 4 bases and 3 bases respectively, with 10 bases between them. The CDR3 spells CASSITDEETQYF. DNA of the CDR3: TGCGCCAGCAGCATTACTGATGAAGAGACCCAGTACTTC.

This clone was detected once. The DNA of the CDR3 is TGTGCCAGTAGTGAGCGGGGGGCACAAGAGACCCAGTACTTC. Encoded protein: CASSERGAQETQYF. The rearrangement uses TRBV19 and TRBJ2-5, with TRBD2 matching 9 bases. The CDR3 is 14 residues long. Trimming cost V 5 bases and J 2 bases; bases outside gene matches: 3. Germline assignment: CDR1 LNHDA and CDR2 SQIVND (reference sequence).

V is TRBV7-2 and J is TRBJ1-6; 10 bases fit TRBD1. CDR3 length: 15 residues. V gave up 0 bases and J gave up 10 bases; unmatched junction bases: 3. CDR1 is SGHTA and CDR2 is FQGNSA in the germline V gene. CDR3 bases: TGTGCCAGCAGCTTAGCCGGGACAGGGGAATCACCCCTCCACTTT. Its protein is CASSLAGTGESPLHF.

The chain joins TRBV7-2 to TRBJ2-3; the match to TRBD2 covers 14 bases. The length of the CDR3 is 17 residues. After removal of 5 bases from V and 2 bases from J, the junction contained 6 bases not matched to a gene. Germline-derived CDR1 and CDR2 are SGHTA and FQGNSA. DNA for the CDR3: TGTGCCAGCAGCAAGGGACTAGCGGGGGAGGTCACAGATACGCAGTATTTT. This gives the protein CASSKGLAGEVTDTQYF.

This sequence joins TRBV7-3 and TRBJ2-1, with TRBD2 matching 10 bases. The CDR3 contains 15 residues. V shed 3 bases and J 8 bases; nucleotides not matched to a gene: 7. Germline loops: CDR1 SGHTA, CDR2 FQGTGA. The CDR3 DNA follows: TGTGCCAGCAGCTTGGACAGCGGGGGGGCCTATGAGCAGTTCTTC. Protein product: CASSLDSGGAYEQFF.

The V gene is TRBV7-9, the J gene TRBJ1-1, with 7 bases fitting TRBD1. This CDR3 region has 14 residues. The V gene end was trimmed by 5 bases and the J gene end by 1 base; junction bases not matched to a gene: 4. Per the germline V gene, CDR1 is SEHNR and CDR2 is FQNEAQ (reference sequence). CDR3 sequence (DNA): TGTGCCAGCAGCGGGCGACAGGGGAACACTGAAGCTTTCTTT. This translates into CASSGRQGNTEAFF.

This rearrangement joins TRBV11-2 to TRBJ2-1; D perhaps matches TRBD2 (5 bases). Germline loops: CDR1 SGHAT, CDR2 FQNNGV. Trimming stripped 4 bases from V and 9 bases from J, with 16 bases between. The CDR3 has 14 residues. Written as DNA, the CDR3 is TGTGCCAGCAGCTCAAGAGCGGATCCCAGTGAGCAGTTCTTC. Encoded protein: CASSSRADPSEQFF.

V usage is TRBV7-2 and J usage is TRBJ1-3; unclear D gene. The V end was cut by 2 bases, the J end by 1 base, with 9 bases between. The CDR3 length is 15 residues. Germline loops: CDR1 SGHTA, CDR2 FQGNSA. The CDR3 nucleotides read TGTGCCAGCAGCTTAACAAGTTTGTCTGGAAACACCATATATTTT. Its protein is CASSLTSLSGNTIYF. Full variable domain (outside the CDR3, taken from reference TRBV7-2 and TRBJ1-3): GAGVSQSPSNKVTEKGKDVELRCDPISGHTALYWYRQSLGQGLEFLIYFQGNSAPDKSGLPSDRFSAERTGGSVSTLTIQRTQQEDSAVYLCASSLTSLSGNTIYFGEGSWLTVV.

The rearrangement joins TRBV7-9 to TRBJ2-2; TRBD2 matches at 9 bases. Germline values: CDR1 SEHNR, CDR2 FQNEAQ (reference sequence). V gave up 4 bases and J gave up 1 base; unmatched junction bases: 4. This CDR3 is built from 16 residues. The DNA for the CDR3 is TGTGCCAGCAGCTCGTATAGCGGGGGGAACACCGGGGAGCTGTTTTTT. Its protein product is CASSSYSGGNTGELFF.

CDR3 DNA: TGCGCCAGCAGCGTAGGACAGGGAAACTACGAGCAGTACTTC. Translating it yields CASSVGQGNYEQYF. The rearrangement links TRBV5-1 to TRBJ2-7; TRBD1 matches 8 bases. The CDR3 covers 14 residues. The junction had 6 bases not matched to a gene; V was cut back by 4 bases and J by 3 bases. Per the germline V gene, CDR1 is SGHRS and CDR2 is YFSETQ.

The rearrangement links TRBV27 to TRBJ2-7; maybe TRBD2 (6 bases). The germline V gene has CDR1 MNHEY and CDR2 SMNVEV (reference sequence). The CDR3 covers 13 residues. V lost 2 bases and J 3 bases, leaving 8 bases between the germline ends. The CDR3 spells CASSLMEGYEQYF. The CDR3 DNA reads TGTGCCAGCAGTTTAATGGAGGGCTACGAGCAGTACTTC.

This chain joins TRBV24-1 and TRBJ2-3; 9 nucleotides match TRBD1. CDR1 and CDR2 from the germline V gene are KGHDR and SFDVKD. CDR3 length: 15 residues. V dropped 10 bases and J dropped 4; count of bases not matched to a gene: 11. In nucleotides, the CDR3 is TGTGCCACTGCTCAACCGGGACAGGGACCAGATACGCAGTATTTT. Translating it yields CATAQPGQGPDTQYF.

The chain links TRBV28 to TRBJ1-5; possible D gene TRBD1, 6 bases. Germline V gene lookup returns CDR1 MDHEN and CDR2 SYDVKM. The CDR3 runs 14 residues. The V and J ends lost 7 bases and 4 bases respectively, with 14 bases between them. The DNA for the CDR3 is TGTGCCAGCATCCCGACAGGCGATAATCAGCCCCAGCATTTT. The encoded protein is CASIPTGDNQPQHF.

The rearrangement uses TRBV7-2 and TRBJ2-3; D gene ambiguous. Germline V lookup: CDR1 SGHTA, CDR2 FQGNSA. This CDR3 comprises 13 residues. Between the trimmed V and J ends, which lost 5 bases and 2 bases, there was a span of 8 bases. The CDR3 loop reads CASSPSYTDTQYF. The CDR3 DNA sequence: TGTGCCAGCAGCCCCAGTTACACAGATACGCAGTATTTT.

The chain links TRBV19 to TRBJ1-5; D gene uncertain. This CDR3 region has 13 residues. The germline V gene has CDR1 LNHDA and CDR2 SQIVND (reference sequence). Between the trimmed V and J ends, which lost 10 bases and 7 bases, there was a span of 17 bases. Here the CDR3 reads CAISRPGGQPQHF. Here the CDR3 DNA reads TGTGCCATCTCGAGGCCGGGAGGGCAGCCCCAGCATTTT.

The chain carries TRBV5-4 and TRBJ2-1; 11 bases are shared with TRBD2. Germline V gene lookup returns CDR1 SGHNT and CDR2 YYREEE (reference sequence). This CDR3 region has 16 residues. With V trimmed by 6 bases and J by 7 bases, 12 bases remained unmatched. CDR3 nucleotide sequence: TGTGCCAGCAAGCTAGCGGGGGGCGGCCTCGGGAATGAGCAGTTCTTC. Encoded protein: CASKLAGGGLGNEQFF.

The chain is built from TRBV28 and TRBJ1-5, with D tentatively TRBD1 (5 bases). CDR1 is MDHEN and CDR2 is SYDVKM in the germline V gene. Trimming took off 5 bases at V and 7 bases at J, with 18 bases between the two ends. The CDR3 covers 15 residues. CDR3 loop: CASSPLPTGGQPQHF. DNA of the CDR3: TGTGCCAGCAGTCCCCTACCTACAGGTGGGCAGCCCCAGCATTTT.

The rearrangement joins TRBV4-3 to TRBJ1-2, with D maybe TRBD1 (5 bases). CDR1 and CDR2 from the germline V gene are LGHNA and YSLEER. Trimming took off 1 base at V and 2 bases at J, with 11 bases between the two ends. The CDR3 length is 15 residues. The CDR3 nucleotides are TGCGCCAGCAGCCAAGGCCCCAAGGGGAACTATGGCTACACCTTC. Its protein product is CASSQGPKGNYGYTF.

The chain employs TRBV9 and TRBJ2-7; TRBD2 matches 11 bases. The V gene's germline CDR1 is SGDLS and CDR2 YYNGEE. This CDR3 has 15 amino acids. Trimming cost V 4 bases and J 6 bases; bases outside gene matches: 9. The CDR3 DNA reads TGTGCCAGCAGCCCTTGGGAACTAGCGGGGGTCGAGCAGTACTTC. Its translation: CASSPWELAGVEQYF.

The chain recombines TRBV5-1 with TRBJ2-3; 8 bases line up with TRBD2. With 9 bases clipped from V and 1 base from J, the junction kept 10 bases outside the gene matches. Germline V gene data show CDR1 as SGHRS and CDR2 as YFSETQ. The CDR3 consists of 15 residues. CDR3 nucleotide sequence: TGCGCCACCAGTTATAGCGGGGTCGGCACAGATACGCAGTATTTT. Residues: CATSYSGVGTDTQYF.